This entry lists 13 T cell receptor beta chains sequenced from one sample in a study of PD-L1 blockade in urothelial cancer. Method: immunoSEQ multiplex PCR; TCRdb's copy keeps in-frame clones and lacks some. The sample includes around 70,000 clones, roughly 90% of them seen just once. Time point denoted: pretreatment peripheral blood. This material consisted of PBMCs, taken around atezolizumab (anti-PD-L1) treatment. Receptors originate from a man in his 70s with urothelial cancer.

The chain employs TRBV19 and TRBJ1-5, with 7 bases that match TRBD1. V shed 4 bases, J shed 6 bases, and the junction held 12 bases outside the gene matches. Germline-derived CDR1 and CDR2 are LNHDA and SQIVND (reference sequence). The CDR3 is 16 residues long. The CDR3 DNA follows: TGTGCCAGTAGTACCCCCGACAGGGTAAATAGTCAGCCCCAGCATTTT. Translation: CASSTPDRVNSQPQHF.

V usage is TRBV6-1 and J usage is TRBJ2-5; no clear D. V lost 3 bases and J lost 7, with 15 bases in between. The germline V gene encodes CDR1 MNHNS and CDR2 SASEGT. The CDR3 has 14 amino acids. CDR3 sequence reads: CASSDATLAGTQYF. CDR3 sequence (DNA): TGTGCCAGCAGTGATGCCACTTTGGCAGGGACCCAGTACTTC.

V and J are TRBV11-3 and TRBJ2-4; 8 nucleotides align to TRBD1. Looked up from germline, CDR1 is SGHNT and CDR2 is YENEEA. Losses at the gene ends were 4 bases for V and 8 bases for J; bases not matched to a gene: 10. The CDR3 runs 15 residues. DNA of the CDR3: TGTGCCAGCAGCTATATGACAGGGGAGGAGGACATTCAGTACTTC. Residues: CASSYMTGEEDIQYF.

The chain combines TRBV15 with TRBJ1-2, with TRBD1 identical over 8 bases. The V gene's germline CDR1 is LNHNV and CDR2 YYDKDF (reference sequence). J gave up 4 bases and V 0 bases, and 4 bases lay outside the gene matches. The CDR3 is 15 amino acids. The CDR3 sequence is CATSRDGQGPYGYTF. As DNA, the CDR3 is TGTGCCACCAGCAGAGATGGACAGGGCCCCTATGGCTACACCTTC.

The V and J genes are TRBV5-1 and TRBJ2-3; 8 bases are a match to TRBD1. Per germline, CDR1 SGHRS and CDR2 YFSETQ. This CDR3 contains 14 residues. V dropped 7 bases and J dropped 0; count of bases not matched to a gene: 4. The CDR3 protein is CASGDRGSTDTQYF. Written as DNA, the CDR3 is TGCGCCAGCGGAGACAGGGGAAGCACAGATACGCAGTATTTT.

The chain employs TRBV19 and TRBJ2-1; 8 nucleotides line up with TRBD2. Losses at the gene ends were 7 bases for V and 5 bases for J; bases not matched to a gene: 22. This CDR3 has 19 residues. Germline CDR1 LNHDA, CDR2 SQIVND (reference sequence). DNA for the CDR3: TGTGCCAGTACTCCACTCCTCGGGAGGGCCGGTAGGAGCAACAATGAGCAGTTCTTC. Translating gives CASTPLLGRAGRSNNEQFF.

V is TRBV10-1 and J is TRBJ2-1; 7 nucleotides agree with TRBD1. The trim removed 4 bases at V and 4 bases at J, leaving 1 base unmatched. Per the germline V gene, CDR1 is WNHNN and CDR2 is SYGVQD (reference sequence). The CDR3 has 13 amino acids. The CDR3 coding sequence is TGCGCCAGCAGTGGGGACAGTTACAATGAGCAGTTCTTC. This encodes CASSGDSYNEQFF.

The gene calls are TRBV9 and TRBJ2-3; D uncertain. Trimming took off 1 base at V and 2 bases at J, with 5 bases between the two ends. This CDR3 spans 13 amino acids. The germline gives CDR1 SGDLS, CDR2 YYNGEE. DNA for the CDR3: TGTGCCAGCAGCGTAAGCCCCACAGATACGCAGTATTTT. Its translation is CASSVSPTDTQYF.

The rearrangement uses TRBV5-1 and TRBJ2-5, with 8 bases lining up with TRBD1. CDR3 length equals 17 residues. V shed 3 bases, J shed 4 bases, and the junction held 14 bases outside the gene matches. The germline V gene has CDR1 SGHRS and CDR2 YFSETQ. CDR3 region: CASSSRTGSIVGETQYF. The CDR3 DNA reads TGCGCCAGCAGCTCGAGGACAGGGAGTATAGTTGGAGAGACCCAGTACTTC.

Here the CDR3 reads CASSGTGQGSNYGYTF. The DNA of the CDR3 is TGTGCCAGCAGTGGAACCGGACAGGGGTCGAACTATGGCTACACCTTC. The chain combines TRBV28 with TRBJ1-2; 9 positions match TRBD1. Germline values: CDR1 MDHEN, CDR2 SYDVKM. The CDR3 runs 16 residues. Trimming took 5 bases from V and 2 from J; bases not matched to a gene: 9.

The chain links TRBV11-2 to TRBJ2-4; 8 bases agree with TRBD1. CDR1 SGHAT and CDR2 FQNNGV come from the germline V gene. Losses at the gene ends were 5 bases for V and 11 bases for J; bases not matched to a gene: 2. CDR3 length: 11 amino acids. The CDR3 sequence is CASSPGQVQYF. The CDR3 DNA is TGTGCCAGCAGCCCGGGACAGGTTCAGTACTTC.

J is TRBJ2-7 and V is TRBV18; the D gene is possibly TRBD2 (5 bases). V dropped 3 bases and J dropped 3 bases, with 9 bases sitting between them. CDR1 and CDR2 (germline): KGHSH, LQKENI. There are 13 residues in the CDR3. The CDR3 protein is CASSPDYSYEQYF. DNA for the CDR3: TGTGCCAGCTCACCCGACTATAGCTACGAGCAGTACTTC.

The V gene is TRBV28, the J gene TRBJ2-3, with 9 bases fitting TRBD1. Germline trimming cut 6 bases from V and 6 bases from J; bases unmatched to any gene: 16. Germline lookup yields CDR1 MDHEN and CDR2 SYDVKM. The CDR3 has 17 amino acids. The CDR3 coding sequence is TGTGCCAGCAGCTCACAGATTCGGACAGGGGCAATGGATACGCAGTATTTT. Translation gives CASSSQIRTGAMDTQYF.